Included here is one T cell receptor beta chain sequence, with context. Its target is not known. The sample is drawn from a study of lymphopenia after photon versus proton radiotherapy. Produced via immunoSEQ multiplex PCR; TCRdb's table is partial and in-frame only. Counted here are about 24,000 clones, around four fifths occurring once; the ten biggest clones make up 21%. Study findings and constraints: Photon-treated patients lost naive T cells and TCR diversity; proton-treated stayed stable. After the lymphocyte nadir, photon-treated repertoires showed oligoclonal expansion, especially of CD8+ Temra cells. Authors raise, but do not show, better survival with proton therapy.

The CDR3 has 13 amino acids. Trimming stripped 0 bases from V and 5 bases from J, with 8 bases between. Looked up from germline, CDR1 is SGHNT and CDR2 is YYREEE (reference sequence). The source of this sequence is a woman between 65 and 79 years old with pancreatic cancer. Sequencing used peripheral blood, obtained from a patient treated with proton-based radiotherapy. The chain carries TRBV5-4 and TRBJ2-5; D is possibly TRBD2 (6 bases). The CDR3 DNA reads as TGTGCCAGCAGCTTGGAAGGGAGGGAGACCCAGTACTTC. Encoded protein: CASSLEGRETQYF.